This T cell receptor beta chain was identified in a study of cytomegalovirus exposure and HLA in healthy donors. The CDR3 loop spans 18 amino acids. The V and J ends lost 4 bases and 0 bases respectively, with 22 bases between them. Germline values: CDR1 SGHKS, CDR2 YYEKEE (reference sequence). Method: immunoSEQ multiplex PCR; TCRdb's copy keeps in-frame clones and lacks some. The table shows 110,000 to 150,000 clones, with 84% occurring only once. This rearrangement joins TRBV5-5 to TRBJ1-1; tentatively, D is TRBD1 (6 bases). The clonotype originates from a woman in her 30s in good health and CMV-seronegative. The sample was PBMCs. In DNA, the CDR3 is TGTGCCAGCAGCCACAATGAATTGGGACACCTCATGAACACTGAAGCTTTCTTT. Residues: CASSHNELGHLMNTEAFF.